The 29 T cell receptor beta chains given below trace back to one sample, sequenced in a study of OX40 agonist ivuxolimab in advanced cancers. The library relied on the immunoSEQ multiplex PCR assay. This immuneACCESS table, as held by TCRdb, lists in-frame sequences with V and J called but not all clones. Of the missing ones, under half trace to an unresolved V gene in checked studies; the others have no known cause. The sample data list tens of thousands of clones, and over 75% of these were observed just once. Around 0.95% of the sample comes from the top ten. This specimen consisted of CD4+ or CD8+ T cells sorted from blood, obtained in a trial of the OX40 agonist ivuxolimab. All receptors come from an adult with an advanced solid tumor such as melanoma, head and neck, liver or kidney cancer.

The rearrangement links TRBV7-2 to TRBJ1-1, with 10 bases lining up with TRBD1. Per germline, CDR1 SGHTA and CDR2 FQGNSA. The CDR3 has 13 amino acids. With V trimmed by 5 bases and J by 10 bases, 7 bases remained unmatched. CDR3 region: CASSVRQGASAFF. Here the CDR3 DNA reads TGTGCCAGCAGCGTGAGACAGGGGGCTTCAGCTTTCTTT.

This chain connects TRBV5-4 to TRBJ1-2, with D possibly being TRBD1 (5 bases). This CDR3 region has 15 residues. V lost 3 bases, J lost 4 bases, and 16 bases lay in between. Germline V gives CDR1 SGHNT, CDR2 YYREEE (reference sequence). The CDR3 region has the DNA TGTGCCAGCAGCTCAGGGACGTCCAAATTCTATGGCTACACCTTC. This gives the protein CASSSGTSKFYGYTF.

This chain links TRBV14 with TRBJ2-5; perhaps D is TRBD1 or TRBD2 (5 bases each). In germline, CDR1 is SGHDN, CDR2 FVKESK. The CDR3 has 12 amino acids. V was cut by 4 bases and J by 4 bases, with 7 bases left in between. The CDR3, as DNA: TGTGCCAGCAGCCCTGGGGGAGAGACCCAGTACTTC. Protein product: CASSPGGETQYF.

The CDR3 region is CASSEAFGPSTFRAKNIQYF. The CDR3 region has the DNA TGTGCCAGCAGTGAAGCCTTTGGACCTTCGACCTTTCGGGCCAAAAACATTCAGTACTTC. The V call is TRBV6-1, the J call TRBJ2-4; no definite D call. The CDR3 loop spans 20 amino acids. V lost 0 bases, J lost 1 base, and 22 bases lay in between. CDR1 and CDR2 (germline): MNHNS, SASEGT.

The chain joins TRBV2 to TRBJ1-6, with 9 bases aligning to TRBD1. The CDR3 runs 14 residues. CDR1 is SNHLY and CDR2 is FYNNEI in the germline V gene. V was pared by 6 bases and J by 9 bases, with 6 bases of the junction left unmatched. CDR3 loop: CASSGTGQASPLHF. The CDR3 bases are TGTGCCAGCAGCGGGACAGGGCAGGCTTCACCCCTCCACTTT.

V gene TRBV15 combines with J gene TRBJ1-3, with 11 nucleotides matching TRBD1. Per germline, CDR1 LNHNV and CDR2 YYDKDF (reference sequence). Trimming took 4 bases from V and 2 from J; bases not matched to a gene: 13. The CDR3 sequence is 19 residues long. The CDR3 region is CATSTRSGTGGIPGNTIYF. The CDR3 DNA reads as TGTGCCACCAGCACCCGAAGTGGGACAGGGGGAATTCCTGGAAACACCATATATTTT.

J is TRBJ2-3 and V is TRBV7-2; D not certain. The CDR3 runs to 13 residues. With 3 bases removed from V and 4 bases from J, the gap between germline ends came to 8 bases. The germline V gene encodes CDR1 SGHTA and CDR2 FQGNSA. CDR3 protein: CASSFGAPDTQYF. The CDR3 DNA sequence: TGTGCCAGCAGCTTTGGAGCGCCAGATACGCAGTATTTT.

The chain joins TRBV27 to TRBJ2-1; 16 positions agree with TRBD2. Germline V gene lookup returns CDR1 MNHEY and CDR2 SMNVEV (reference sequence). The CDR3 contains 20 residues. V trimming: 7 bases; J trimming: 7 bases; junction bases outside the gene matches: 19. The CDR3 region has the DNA TGTGCCAGCACTCAGTACCGCAGTGGGACTAGCGGGAGGGTAGGGAATGAGCAGTTCTTC. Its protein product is CASTQYRSGTSGRVGNEQFF.

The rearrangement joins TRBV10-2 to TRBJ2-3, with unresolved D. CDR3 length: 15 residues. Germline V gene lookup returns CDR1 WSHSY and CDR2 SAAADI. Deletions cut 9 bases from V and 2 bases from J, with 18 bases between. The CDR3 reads CARGSLELSTDTQYF. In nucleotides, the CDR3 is TGCGCCAGGGGGTCCCTTGAACTGTCCACAGATACGCAGTATTTT.

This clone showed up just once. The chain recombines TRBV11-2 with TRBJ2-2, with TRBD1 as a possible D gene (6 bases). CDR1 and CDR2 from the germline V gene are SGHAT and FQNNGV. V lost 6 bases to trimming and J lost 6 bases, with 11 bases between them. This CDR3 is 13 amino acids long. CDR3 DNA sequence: TGTGCCAGCAGGGGCTACAGGGCCGGGGAGCTGTTTTTT. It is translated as CASRGYRAGELFF.

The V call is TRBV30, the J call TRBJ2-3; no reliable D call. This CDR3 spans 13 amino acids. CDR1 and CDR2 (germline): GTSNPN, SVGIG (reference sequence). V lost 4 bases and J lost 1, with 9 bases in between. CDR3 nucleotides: TGTGCCTGGACCCGTAAGGGCACAGATACGCAGTATTTT. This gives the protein CAWTRKGTDTQYF. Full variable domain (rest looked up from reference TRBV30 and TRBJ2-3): SQTIHQWPATLVQPVGSPLSLECTVEGTSNPNLYWYRQAAGRGLQLLFYSVGIGQISSEVPQNLSASRPQDRQFILSSKKLLLSDSGFYLCAWTRKGTDTQYFGPGTRLTVL.

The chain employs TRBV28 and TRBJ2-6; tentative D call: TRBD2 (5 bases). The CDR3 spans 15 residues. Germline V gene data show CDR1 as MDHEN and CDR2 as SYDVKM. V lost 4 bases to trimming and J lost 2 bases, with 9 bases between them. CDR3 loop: CASSSPGTGANVLTF. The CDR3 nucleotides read TGTGCCAGCAGTTCCCCGGGAACTGGGGCCAACGTCCTGACTTTC. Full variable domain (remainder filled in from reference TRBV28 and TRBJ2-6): DVKVTQSSRYLVKRTGEKVFLECVQDMDHENMFWYRQDPGLGLRLIYFSYDVKMKEKGDIPEGYSVSREKKERFSLILESASTNQTSMYLCASSSPGTGANVLTFGAGSRLTVL.

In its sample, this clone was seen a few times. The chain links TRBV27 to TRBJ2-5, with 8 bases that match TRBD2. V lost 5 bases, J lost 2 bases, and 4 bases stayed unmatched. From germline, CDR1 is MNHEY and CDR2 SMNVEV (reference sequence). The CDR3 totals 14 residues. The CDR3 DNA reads TGTGCCAGCAGTAAGCGGGGGAGGCAAGAGACCCAGTACTTC. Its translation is CASSKRGRQETQYF.

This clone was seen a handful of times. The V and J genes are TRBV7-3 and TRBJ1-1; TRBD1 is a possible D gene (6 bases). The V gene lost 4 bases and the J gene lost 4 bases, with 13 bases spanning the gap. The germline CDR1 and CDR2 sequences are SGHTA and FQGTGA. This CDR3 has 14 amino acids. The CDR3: CASSSQGLGTEAFF. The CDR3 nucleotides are TGTGCCAGCAGCTCACAGGGTCTAGGCACTGAAGCTTTCTTT. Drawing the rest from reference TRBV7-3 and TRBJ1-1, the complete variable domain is GAGVSQTPSNKVTEKGKYVELRCDPISGHTALYWYRQSLGQGPEFLIYFQGTGAADDSGLPNDRFFAVRPEGSVSTLKIQRTERGDSAVYLCASSSQGLGTEAFFGQGTRLTVV.

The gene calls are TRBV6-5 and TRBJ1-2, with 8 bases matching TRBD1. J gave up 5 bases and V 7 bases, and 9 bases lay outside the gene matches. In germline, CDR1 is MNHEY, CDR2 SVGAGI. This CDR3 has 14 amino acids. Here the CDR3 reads CASKWTGSAYGYTF. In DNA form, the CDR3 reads TGTGCCAGCAAATGGACAGGGAGTGCTTATGGCTACACCTTC.

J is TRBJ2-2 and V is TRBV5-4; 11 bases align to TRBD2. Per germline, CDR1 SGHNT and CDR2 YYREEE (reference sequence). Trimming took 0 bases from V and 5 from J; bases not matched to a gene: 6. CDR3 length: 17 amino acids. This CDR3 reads CASSLVSLAGETGELFF. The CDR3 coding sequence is TGTGCCAGCAGCTTGGTATCACTAGCGGGAGAAACCGGGGAGCTGTTTTTT.

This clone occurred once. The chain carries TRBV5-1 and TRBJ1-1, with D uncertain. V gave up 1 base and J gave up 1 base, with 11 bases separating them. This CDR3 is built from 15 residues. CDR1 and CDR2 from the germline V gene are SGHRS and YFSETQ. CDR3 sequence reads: CASSLIGSGNTEAFF. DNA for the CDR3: TGCGCCAGCAGCTTGATCGGTTCGGGGAACACTGAAGCTTTCTTT.

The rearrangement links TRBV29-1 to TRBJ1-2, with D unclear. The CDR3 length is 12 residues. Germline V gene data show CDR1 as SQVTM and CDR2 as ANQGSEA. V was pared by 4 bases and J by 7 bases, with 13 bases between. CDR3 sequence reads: CSVVQPPGGYTF. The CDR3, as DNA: TGCAGCGTTGTGCAACCCCCGGGTGGCTACACCTTC. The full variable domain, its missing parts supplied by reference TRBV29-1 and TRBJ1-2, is SAVISQKPSRDICQRGTSLTIQCQVDSQVTMMFWYRQQPGQSLTLIATANQGSEATYESGFVIDKFPISRPNLTFSTLTVSNMSPEDSSIYLCSVVQPPGGYTFGSGTRLTVV.

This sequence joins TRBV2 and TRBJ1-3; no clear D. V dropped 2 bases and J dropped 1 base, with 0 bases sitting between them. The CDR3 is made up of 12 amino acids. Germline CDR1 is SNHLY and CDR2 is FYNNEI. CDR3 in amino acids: CASSESGNTIYF. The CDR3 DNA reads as TGTGCCAGCAGTGAATCTGGAAACACCATATATTTT.

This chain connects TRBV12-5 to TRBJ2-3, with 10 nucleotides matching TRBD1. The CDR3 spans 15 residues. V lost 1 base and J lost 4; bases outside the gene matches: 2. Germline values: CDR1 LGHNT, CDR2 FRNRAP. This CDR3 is CASGLGDRGADTQYF. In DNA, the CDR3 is TGTGCTAGTGGTTTGGGGGACAGGGGTGCAGATACGCAGTATTTT.

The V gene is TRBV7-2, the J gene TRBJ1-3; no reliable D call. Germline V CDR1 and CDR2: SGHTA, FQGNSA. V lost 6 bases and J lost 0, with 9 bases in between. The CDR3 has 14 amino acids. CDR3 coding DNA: TGTGCCAGCAGGGCGAGCCACTCTGGAAACACCATATATTTT. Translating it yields CASRASHSGNTIYF.

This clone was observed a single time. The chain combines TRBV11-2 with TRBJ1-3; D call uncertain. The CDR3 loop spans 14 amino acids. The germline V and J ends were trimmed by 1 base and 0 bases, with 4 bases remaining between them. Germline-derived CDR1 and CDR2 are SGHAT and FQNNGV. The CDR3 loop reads CASSLGISGNTIYF. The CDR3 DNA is TGTGCCAGCAGCTTAGGGATCTCTGGAAACACCATATATTTT.

The CDR3 DNA follows: TGTGCCAGCAGCCAGACAGACATGAACACTGAAGCTTTCTTT. Residues: CASSQTDMNTEAFF. The chain uses TRBV11-2 and TRBJ1-1; D might be TRBD1 (5 bases). V was clipped by 5 bases and J by 0 bases, with 10 bases between them. There are 14 residues in the CDR3. CDR1 and CDR2 from the germline V gene are SGHAT and FQNNGV.

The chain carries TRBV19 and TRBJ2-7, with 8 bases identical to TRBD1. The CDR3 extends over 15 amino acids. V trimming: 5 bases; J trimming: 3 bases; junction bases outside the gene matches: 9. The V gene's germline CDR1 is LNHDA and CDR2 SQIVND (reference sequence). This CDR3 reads CASSGGPTGVYEQYF. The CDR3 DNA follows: TGTGCCAGTAGTGGGGGCCCGACAGGGGTCTACGAGCAGTACTTC.

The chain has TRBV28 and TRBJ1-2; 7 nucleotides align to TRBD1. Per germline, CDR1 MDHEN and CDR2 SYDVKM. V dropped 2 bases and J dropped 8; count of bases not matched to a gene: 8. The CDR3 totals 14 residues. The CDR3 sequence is CASSLDRRGEGYTF. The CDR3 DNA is TGTGCCAGCAGTTTAGATCGCAGGGGGGAAGGCTACACCTTC.

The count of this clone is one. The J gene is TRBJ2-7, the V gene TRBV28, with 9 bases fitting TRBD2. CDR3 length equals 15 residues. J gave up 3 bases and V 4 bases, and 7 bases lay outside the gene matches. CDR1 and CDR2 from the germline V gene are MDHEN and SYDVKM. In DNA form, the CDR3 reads TGTGCCAGCAGTTCAATGGCGGGAGGGATCTACGAGCAGTACTTC. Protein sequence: CASSSMAGGIYEQYF.

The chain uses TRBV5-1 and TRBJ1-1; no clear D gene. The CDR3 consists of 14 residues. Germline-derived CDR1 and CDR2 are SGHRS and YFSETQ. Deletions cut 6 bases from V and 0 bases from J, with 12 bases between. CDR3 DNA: TGCGCCAGCACGCTGGAACAGCTGAACACTGAAGCTTTCTTT. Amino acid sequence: CASTLEQLNTEAFF.

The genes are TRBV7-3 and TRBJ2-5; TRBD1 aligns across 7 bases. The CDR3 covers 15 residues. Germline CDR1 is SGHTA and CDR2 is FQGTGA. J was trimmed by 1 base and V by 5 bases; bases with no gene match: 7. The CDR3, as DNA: TGTGCCAGCAGCCCCACAGGGGCAGTCCAAGAGACCCAGTACTTC. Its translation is CASSPTGAVQETQYF. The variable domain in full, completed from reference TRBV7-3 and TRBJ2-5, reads GAGVSQTPSNKVTEKGKYVELRCDPISGHTALYWYRQSLGQGPEFLIYFQGTGAADDSGLPNDRFFAVRPEGSVSTLKIQRTERGDSAVYLCASSPTGAVQETQYFGPGTRLLVL.

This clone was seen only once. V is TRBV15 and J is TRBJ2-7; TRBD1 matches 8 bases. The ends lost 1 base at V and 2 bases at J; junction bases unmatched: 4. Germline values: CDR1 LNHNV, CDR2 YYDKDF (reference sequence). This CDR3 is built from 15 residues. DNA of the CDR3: TGTGCCACCAGCAGAGCACTGGACAGGGCCTACGAGCAGTACTTC. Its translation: CATSRALDRAYEQYF.